This T cell receptor beta chain is drawn from a study of CD8+ T cells in alopecia areata. Study summary: Treatment comprised oral tofacitinib, 5 to 10 mg twice daily, in treated patients. A 6-month off-drug phase came after tofacitinib, which had lasted 6 to 18 months.

cDNA reverse transcribed from extracted RNA served as the sequencing template. Repertoires were generated with immunoSEQ multiplex PCR, while TCRdb's copy carries only in-frame clones and drops some. The table records about 120,000 clones, roughly 50% of them present only once. Germline V lookup: CDR1 SNHLY, CDR2 FYNNEI. The CDR3 contains 17 residues. Losses at the gene ends were 8 bases for V and 3 bases for J; bases not matched to a gene: 19. This sequence originates from a human donor with alopecia areata. The V and J genes are TRBV2 and TRBJ2-7, with 7 bases lining up with TRBD1. The specimen comprised CD8+ T cells sorted from blood, sampled at week 0. The CDR3 DNA sequence: TGTGCCAGCCGGACCGACAGGGAACAACCTGACAACTACGAGCAGTACTTC. The encoded protein is CASRTDREQPDNYEQYF.